A single sample gave rise to the 30 T cell receptor beta chains below, sequenced in a study of T-cell reconstitution after alpha-beta-depleted transplantation in children. Preparing the TCRbeta library involved the use of unique molecular identifiers. TCRdb processed the PCR reads anew with MiXCR; each CDR3 protein has one entry. The sample has around 250,000 distinct CDR3 sequences, around 9.6% seen once. Source: PBMCs from the stem cell graft donor, taken from the stem cell graft. These receptors all come from a human donor who donated a stem cell graft to a child with SCID.

The chain combines TRBV5-1 with TRBJ2-2; TRBD1 might be the D (5 bases). V lost 0 bases to trimming and J lost 0 bases, with 9 bases between them. Germline assignment: CDR1 SGHRS and CDR2 YFSETQ. CDR3 length: 16 residues. CDR3: CASSLDGQSNTGELFF. As DNA, the CDR3 is TGCGCCAGCAGCTTGGATGGACAATCGAACACCGGGGAGCTGTTTTTT.

This clonotype was seen more than once but under ten times. The chain has TRBV10-2 and TRBJ1-1; the match to TRBD1 covers 9 bases. V lost 2 bases to trimming and J lost 4 bases; unmatched junction nucleotides: 5. The CDR3 length is 15 residues. The V gene's germline CDR1 is WSHSY and CDR2 SAAADI. The CDR3 sequence: CASSETGGKVTEAFF. The CDR3 coding sequence is TGCGCCAGCAGTGAGACAGGGGGCAAGGTCACTGAAGCTTTCTTT.

With respect to this clonotype: An end of the junction does not agree with germline; a read error may underlie this. This chain joins TRBV27 and TRBJ2-3; 13 bases match TRBD2. Germline lookup yields CDR1 MNHEY and CDR2 SMNVEV (reference sequence). The CDR3 contains 17 residues. As DNA, the CDR3 is TGTGCCGGCAGTGTGATCACTAGCGGGGGGGCCACAGATACGCAGTATTTT. Translating gives CAGSVITSGGATDTQYF.

In this sample, this clonotype turned up a few times. The V call is TRBV12-3 or TRBV12-4, the J call TRBJ2-5; TRBD1 aligns across 11 bases. The V and J ends lost 1 base and 5 bases, in that order; junction bases with no gene match: 3. This CDR3 is built from 15 residues. DNA of the CDR3: TGTGCCAGCAGTTTAGGGACAGGGGGCATGGAGACCCAGTACTTC. Its protein is CASSLGTGGMETQYF.

The chain combines TRBV3-1 with TRBJ2-5, with TRBD2 as a possible D gene (7 bases). Between the trimmed V and J ends, which lost 8 bases and 4 bases, there was a span of 17 bases. There are 14 residues in the CDR3. Germline V gene sequence: CDR1 LGHDT, CDR2 YNNKEL (reference sequence). Here the CDR3 reads CASLEGGVPETQYF. The CDR3 nucleotides are TGTGCCAGCCTTGAGGGGGGGGTCCCAGAGACCCAGTACTTC.

This clonotype occurred a few times. The rearrangement joins TRBV4-2 to TRBJ2-5, with TRBD2 identical over 8 bases. The CDR3 sequence is 16 residues long. V was pared by 7 bases and J by 1 base, with 11 bases of the junction left unmatched. CDR1 and CDR2 (germline): LGHNA, YNFKEQ. The CDR3 sequence: CASTLGVAGGQETQYF. The CDR3 DNA reads as TGTGCCAGCACCCTGGGGGTCGCGGGGGGCCAAGAGACCCAGTACTTC.

There are a few counts of this clonotype. The chain carries TRBV11-2 and TRBJ2-1; the D gene is possibly TRBD2 (5 bases). With 6 bases removed from V and 6 bases from J, the gap between germline ends came to 12 bases. The V gene's germline CDR1 is SGHAT and CDR2 FQNNGV. This CDR3 region has 13 residues. In nucleotides, the CDR3 is TGTGCCAGCAGTTATGGACGGGGCAATGAGCAGTTCTTC. Translation gives CASSYGRGNEQFF.

This clonotype was counted many times. This rearrangement joins TRBV11-2 to TRBJ2-3; 8 bases align to TRBD2. J gave up 0 bases and V 3 bases, and 5 bases lay outside the gene matches. Germline values: CDR1 SGHAT, CDR2 FQNNGV. The CDR3 extends over 16 amino acids. CDR3 coding DNA: TGTGCCAGCAGCTTCCGACTAGCGACTAGCACAGATACGCAGTATTTT. Its protein product is CASSFRLATSTDTQYF.

This clonotype was counted ten times or more. One end of the junction varies from germline; a read error may be responsible. The chain combines TRBV12-3 or TRBV12-4 with TRBJ2-7; D is unclear. This CDR3 is built from 14 residues. CDR3: CASSLAGGAYEQYF. The CDR3 DNA sequence: TGTGCCAGCAGCTTAGCCGGCGGTGCCTACGAGCAGTACTTC.

The gene calls are TRBV5-6 and TRBJ1-1, with D hard to call. The V end was cut by 0 bases, the J end by 6 bases, with 18 bases between. CDR1 and CDR2 from the germline V gene are SGHDT and YYEEEE. The CDR3 extends over 16 amino acids. The CDR3 coding sequence is TGTGCCAGCAGCTTGGCTTCCCGGGAGAGCATTTCTGAAGCTTTCTTT. Translation gives CASSLASRESISEAFF. Complete variable domain (other parts from reference TRBV5-6 and TRBJ1-1): DAGVTQSPTHLIKTRGQQVTLRCSPKSGHDTVSWYQQALGQGPQFIFQYYEEEERQRGNFPDRFSGHQFPNYSSELNVNALLLGDSALYLCASSLASRESISEAFFGQGTRLTVV.

The J gene is TRBJ1-2, the V gene TRBV6-1; D is perhaps TRBD1 (6 bases). This CDR3 region has 17 residues. V was clipped by 5 bases and J by 2 bases, with 21 bases between them. CDR1 MNHNS and CDR2 SASEGT come from the germline V gene. CDR3: CASSIWTKGERNYGYTF. CDR3 sequence (DNA): TGTGCCAGCAGTATTTGGACAAAGGGGGAGAGAAACTATGGCTACACCTTC.

This clonotype turned up a few times. No conserved phenylalanine or tryptophan ends this CDR3, so it is likely a read error. This rearrangement joins TRBV14 to TRBJ2-5; D not certain. Trimming cost V 4 bases and J 5 bases, with 5 bases left between them. Germline loops: CDR1 SGHDN, CDR2 FVKESK. CDR3 size: 11 residues. This chain's CDR3 is CASSRFETQYL. The CDR3 DNA sequence: TGTGCCAGCAGCCGCTTTGAGACCCAGTACCTC.

This rearrangement joins TRBV9 to TRBJ1-5; D not certain. V was trimmed by 0 bases and J by 3 bases, leaving 7 bases between them. In germline, CDR1 is SGDLS, CDR2 YYNGEE. This CDR3 region has 14 residues. Here the CDR3 reads CASSVEAVNQPQHF. The CDR3 DNA reads as TGTGCCAGCAGCGTAGAAGCAGTCAATCAGCCCCAGCATTTT.

This clonotype was seen repeatedly, ten times or more. This chain links TRBV7-9 with TRBJ2-2, with D possibly matching TRBD2 (7 bases). Looked up from germline, CDR1 is SEHNR and CDR2 is FQNEAQ (reference sequence). The V end was cut by 0 bases, the J end by 6 bases, with 14 bases between. The CDR3 sequence is 16 residues long. The CDR3 is CASSLAGRGPSGELFF. For the CDR3, the DNA is TGTGCCAGCAGCTTAGCCGGGCGGGGGCCCTCCGGGGAGCTGTTTTTT.

This clonotype was counted ten times or more. In DNA, the CDR3 is TGCAGCGGACTCGGACAGGGATACACTGAAGCTTTCTTT. Its protein product is CSGLGQGYTEAFF. This chain connects TRBV29-1 to TRBJ1-1; the match to TRBD1 covers 8 bases. This CDR3 has 13 amino acids. Looked up from germline, CDR1 is SQVTM and CDR2 is ANQGSEA. The junction had 7 bases not matched to a gene; V was cut back by 7 bases and J by 3 bases.

The rearrangement uses TRBV18 and TRBJ2-5, with 8 bases lining up with TRBD1. V trimming: 3 bases; J trimming: 1 base; junction bases outside the gene matches: 7. Germline CDR1 and CDR2: KGHSH and LQKENI. The CDR3 is 16 amino acids. CDR3 amino acids: CASSPLDRAAQETQYF. CDR3 DNA: TGTGCCAGCTCACCCTTGGACAGGGCGGCCCAAGAGACCCAGTACTTC. The full variable domain, completed using reference TRBV18 and TRBJ2-5, is NAGVMQNPRHLVRRRGQEARLRCSPMKGHSHVYWYRQLPEEGLKFMVYLQKENIIDESGMPKERFSAEFPKEGPSILRIQQVVRGDSAAYFCASSPLDRAAQETQYFGPGTRLLVL.

This clonotype was counted only a few times. V gene TRBV7-2 combines with J gene TRBJ1-1; 8 positions match TRBD1. J gave up 7 bases and V 6 bases, and 7 bases lay outside the gene matches. Per the germline V gene, CDR1 is SGHTA and CDR2 is FQGNSA. The CDR3 runs 13 residues. CDR3 DNA: TGTGCCAGCAGGACAGGGGTCGGGGATGAAGCTTTCTTT. Translation gives CASRTGVGDEAFF.

The V and J genes are TRBV20-1 and TRBJ2-5; 8 bases are a match to TRBD2. V lost 4 bases and J lost 2; bases outside the gene matches: 6. The CDR3 is 14 amino acids. Germline CDR1 is DFQATT and CDR2 is SNEGSKA (reference sequence). As DNA, the CDR3 is TGCAGTGCTACCGGGACTAGGGATCAAGAGACCCAGTACTTC. Its translation is CSATGTRDQETQYF.

This clonotype was detected only a few times. V usage is TRBV10-2 and J usage is TRBJ1-1; D remains ambiguous. Trimming pared 2 bases from V and 3 bases from J, leaving 4 bases between. This CDR3 contains 12 residues. The germline V gene encodes CDR1 WSHSY and CDR2 SAAADI. CDR3 nucleotides: TGCGCCAGCAGTGAGGCTTACACTGAAGCTTTCTTT. Protein product: CASSEAYTEAFF.

This clonotype was picked up a small number of times. The CDR3 DNA sequence: TGTGCCAGCAGCTTGCCGGGACAGGGTTCAAACGAGCAGTACTTC. Translating it yields CASSLPGQGSNEQYF. This chain connects TRBV5-6 to TRBJ2-7; TRBD1 matches at 9 bases. The junction had 7 bases not matched to a gene; V was cut back by 1 base and J by 5 bases. This CDR3 has 15 residues. Looked up from germline, CDR1 is SGHDT and CDR2 is YYEEEE.

The chain couples TRBV21-1 to TRBJ2-3; TRBD2, as called in the table, went unchecked against the DNA. TRBV21-1 is reported as a pseudogene. CDR3 length: 16 amino acids. In DNA, the CDR3 is TGTGCCAGCCTACAGACCGAGGGAGGGAGCACAGATACGCAGTATTTT. Residues: CASLQTEGGSTDTQYF.

This clonotype has only a few counts. The rearrangement links TRBV13 to TRBJ2-7; D might be TRBD1 (6 bases). The CDR3 runs 13 residues. The germline V gene encodes CDR1 PRHDT and CDR2 FYEKMQ (reference sequence). V shed 1 base and J shed 7 bases, with 11 bases lying between them. CDR3 loop: CASSLDLGTEQYF. Here the CDR3 DNA reads TGTGCCAGCAGCTTAGACTTGGGGACAGAGCAGTACTTC. The full variable domain, its missing parts supplied by reference TRBV13 and TRBJ2-7, is AAGVIQSPRHLIKEKRETATLKCYPIPRHDTVYWYQQGPGQDPQFLISFYEKMQSDKGSIPDRFSAQQFSDYHSELNMSSLELGDSALYFCASSLDLGTEQYFGPGTRLTVT.

This clonotype was observed at least ten times. V is TRBV28 and J is TRBJ2-4; TRBD1 agrees at 7 bases. The CDR3 has 15 residues. Germline loops: CDR1 MDHEN, CDR2 SYDVKM. After removal of 6 bases from V and 1 base from J, the junction contained 6 bases not matched to a gene. This chain's CDR3 is CASREQGLAKNIQYF. The CDR3 DNA reads as TGTGCCAGCAGAGAACAGGGGCTCGCCAAAAACATTCAGTACTTC.

The V call is TRBV28, the J call TRBJ2-7, with no clear D. V was pared by 3 bases and J by 3 bases, with 12 bases between. The CDR3 sequence is 14 residues long. Germline V gene data show CDR1 as MDHEN and CDR2 as SYDVKM. This CDR3 reads CASSFWASNYEQYF. The CDR3 coding sequence is TGTGCCAGCAGTTTTTGGGCCAGCAACTACGAGCAGTACTTC. Using reference TRBV28 and TRBJ2-7 for the parts outside the CDR3, the full variable domain is DVKVTQSSRYLVKRTGEKVFLECVQDMDHENMFWYRQDPGLGLRLIYFSYDVKMKEKGDIPEGYSVSREKKERFSLILESASTNQTSMYLCASSFWASNYEQYFGPGTRLTVT.

The chain is built from TRBV5-1 and TRBJ2-5; D is perhaps TRBD1 (6 bases). The CDR3 has 14 residues. Germline V gene data show CDR1 as SGHRS and CDR2 as YFSETQ. Trimming took 1 base from V and 0 from J, leaving 7 bases between them. The CDR3 reads CASSLWDNQETQYF. The CDR3 DNA reads TGCGCCAGCAGCTTGTGGGACAACCAAGAGACCCAGTACTTC.

This clonotype came up once. V is TRBV5-1 and J is TRBJ2-1, with TRBD2 matching over 9 bases. This CDR3 region has 16 residues. V trimming: 0 bases; J trimming: 7 bases; junction bases outside the gene matches: 8. Germline V gives CDR1 SGHRS, CDR2 YFSETQ. This CDR3 reads CASSLVPAGGPNEQFF. The CDR3 region has the DNA TGCGCCAGCAGCTTGGTCCCAGCGGGGGGACCAAATGAGCAGTTCTTC.

This clonotype appeared many times. The V and J genes are TRBV20-1 and TRBJ2-7; D gene ambiguous. The CDR3 contains 12 residues. V was trimmed by 0 bases and J by 3 bases, leaving 6 bases between them. The germline gives CDR1 DFQATT, CDR2 SNEGSKA (reference sequence). The CDR3 reads CSARDNGYEQYF. Here the CDR3 DNA reads TGCAGTGCTAGAGATAACGGCTACGAGCAGTACTTC.

This clonotype was detected only a few times. This chain joins TRBV28 and TRBJ1-2; D is uncertain. Per the germline V gene, CDR1 is MDHEN and CDR2 is SYDVKM. V gave up 5 bases and J gave up 4 bases, with 11 bases separating them. CDR3 length: 13 residues. CDR3 region: CASSADGVYGYTF. CDR3 bases: TGTGCCAGCAGTGCTGATGGGGTCTATGGCTACACCTTC.

This clonotype appeared many times. The V gene is TRBV2, the J gene TRBJ2-3; possible D gene TRBD2, 6 bases. Germline CDR1 and CDR2: SNHLY and FYNNEI. V dropped 3 bases and J dropped 0 bases, with 13 bases sitting between them. The CDR3 sequence is 16 residues long. The CDR3 loop reads CASSDGRGPSTDTQYF. The DNA for the CDR3 is TGTGCCAGCAGTGACGGGCGGGGACCTAGCACAGATACGCAGTATTTT.

This clonotype came up a few times. V usage is TRBV7-6 and J usage is TRBJ1-3; D unresolved. CDR1 is SGHVS, CDR2 FNYEAQ, per germline. The V and J ends lost 1 base and 0 bases respectively, with 10 bases between them. The CDR3 consists of 16 residues. DNA of the CDR3: TGTGCCAGCAGCTTAGGGACGTCCCTCTCTGGAAACACCATATATTTT. As protein: CASSLGTSLSGNTIYF.